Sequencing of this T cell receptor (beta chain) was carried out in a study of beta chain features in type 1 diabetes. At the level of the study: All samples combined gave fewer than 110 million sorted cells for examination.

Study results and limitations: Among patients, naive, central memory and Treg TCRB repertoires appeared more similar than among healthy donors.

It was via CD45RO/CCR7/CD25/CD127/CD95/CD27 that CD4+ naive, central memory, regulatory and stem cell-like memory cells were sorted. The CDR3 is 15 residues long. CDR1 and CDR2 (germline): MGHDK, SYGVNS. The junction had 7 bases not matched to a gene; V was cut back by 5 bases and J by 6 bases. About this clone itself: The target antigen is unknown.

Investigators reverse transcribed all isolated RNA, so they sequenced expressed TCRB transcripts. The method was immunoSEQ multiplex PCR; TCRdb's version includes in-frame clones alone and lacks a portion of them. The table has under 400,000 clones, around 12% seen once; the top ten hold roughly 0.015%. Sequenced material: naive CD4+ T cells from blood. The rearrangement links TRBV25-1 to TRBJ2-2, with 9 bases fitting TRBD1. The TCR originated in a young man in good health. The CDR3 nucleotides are TGTGCCAGCAGTAGTCGGGACAGGGCAGCCGGGGAGCTGTTTTTT. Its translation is CASSSRDRAAGELFF.